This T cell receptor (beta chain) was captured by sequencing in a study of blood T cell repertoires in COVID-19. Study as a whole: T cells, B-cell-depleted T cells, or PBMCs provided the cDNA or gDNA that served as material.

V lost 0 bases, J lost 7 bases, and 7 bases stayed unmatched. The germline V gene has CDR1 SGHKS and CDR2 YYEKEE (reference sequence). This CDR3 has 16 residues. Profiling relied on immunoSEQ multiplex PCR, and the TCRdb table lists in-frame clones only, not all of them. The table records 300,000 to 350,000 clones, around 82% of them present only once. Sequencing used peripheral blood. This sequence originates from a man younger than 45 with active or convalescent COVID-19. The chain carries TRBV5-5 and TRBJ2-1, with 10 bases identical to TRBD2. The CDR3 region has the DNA TGTGCCAGCAGCTTGGATCCCCAGCGGGGGGGGAATGAGCAGTTCTTC. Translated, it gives CASSLDPQRGGNEQFF.